Listed below are T cell receptor beta chains from one sample, sequenced in a study of cytomegalovirus exposure and HLA in healthy donors. Sequencing used immunoSEQ multiplex PCR; TCRdb keeps in-frame clones, though not all of them. The sample has under 110,000 clones, roughly four fifths seen once. The sequenced material came from PBMCs. All receptors come from a man aged 45 to 65 in good health and CMV-seronegative. Both conserved end residues are part of each CDR3. Fields, in order: V gene, J gene, D gene, clone size, CDR3 protein, CDR3 DNA. D genes are given only for firm matches. Only some rows state a clone size, as once, few, many or a class for expanded clones.

TRBV7-6,TRBJ2-5,-,once,CASSLGGAHGQETQYF,TGTGCCAGCAGCCTCGGTGGGGCGCACGGGCAAGAGACCCAGTACTTC
TRBV5-1,TRBJ2-5,-,few,CASFPGGAEETQYF,TGCGCCAGTTTCCCTGGGGGCGCGGAAGAGACCCAGTACTTC
TRBV6-1,TRBJ2-7,-,-,CASSDREPYEQYF,TGTGCCAGCAGTGACCGAGAACCCTACGAGCAGTACTTC
TRBV6-6,TRBJ2-2,-,-,CASSPAGYTGELFF,TGTGCCAGCAGCCCGGCAGGGTACACCGGGGAGCTGTTTTTT
TRBV6-6,TRBJ1-1,TRBD1,-,CASSSTTGGRGEAFF,TGTGCCAGCAGTTCGACTACAGGGGGCAGGGGTGAAGCTTTCTTT
TRBV2,TRBJ2-3,-,-,CASSPDSLDTQYF,TGTGCCAGCAGCCCCGACAGTTTAGATACGCAGTATTTT
TRBV4-2,TRBJ1-4,-,-,CASSQDGLDEKLFF,TGTGCCAGCAGCCAAGATGGGCTTGATGAAAAACTGTTTTTT
TRBV7-6,TRBJ2-3,-,-,CASSLVGGETDTQYF,TGTGCCAGCAGCTTAGTAGGGGGGGAAACAGATACGCAGTATTTT
TRBV29-1,TRBJ1-1,-,-,CSVARGEAFF,TGCAGCGTTGCGCGGGGGGAAGCTTTCTTT
TRBV9,TRBJ2-3,-,-,CASSVVGGGGDTQYF,TGTGCCAGCAGCGTGGTCGGGGGTGGAGGAGATACGCAGTATTTT
TRBV7-9,TRBJ1-2,TRBD1,-,CSSSSWDRSNYGYTF,TGTTCCAGCAGCTCATGGGACAGAAGTAACTATGGCTACACCTTC
TRBV7-2,TRBJ2-5,TRBD2,-,CASSLDGTSGGREYF,TGTGCCAGCAGCTTAGACGGGACTAGCGGGGGACGTGAGTACTTC
TRBV25-1,TRBJ2-5,TRBD2,-,CASSESGGYQETQYF,TGTGCCAGCAGTGAATCGGGGGGGTACCAAGAGACCCAGTACTTC
TRBV6-6,TRBJ2-1,TRBD2,-,CASSGTSGGLEQFF,TGTGCCAGCAGTGGGACTAGCGGGGGTCTAGAGCAGTTCTTC
TRBV4-1,TRBJ2-4,-,-,CASSPTGGSKNIQYF,TGCGCCAGCAGTCCGACCGGGGGTTCCAAAAACATTCAGTACTTC
TRBV6-1,TRBJ1-4,-,-,CASSEKRIGEKLFF,TGTGCCAGCAGTGAAAAGCGGATCGGGGAAAAACTGTTTTTT
TRBV27,TRBJ2-3,-,-,CASSLSGAQWDTQYF,TGTGCCAGCAGTTTATCGGGGGCCCAATGGGATACGCAGTATTTT
TRBV7-3,TRBJ1-2,-,-,CASSLDSEHGYTF,TGTGCCAGCAGCTTAGACTCCGAACATGGCTACACCTTC
TRBV4-1,TRBJ2-1,-,-,CASSQGGQTNNEQFF,TGCGCCAGCAGCCAAGGGGGGCAGACCAATAATGAGCAGTTCTTC
TRBV7-6,TRBJ2-1,TRBD1,-,CASSFVQGGTYNEQFF,TGTGCCAGCAGCTTCGTACAGGGGGGCACCTACAATGAGCAGTTCTTC
TRBV2,TRBJ2-2,TRBD1,once,CASSGDRGHTGELFF,TGTGCCAGCAGTGGGGACAGGGGGCACACCGGGGAGCTGTTTTTT
TRBV4-3,TRBJ2-5,TRBD1,-,CASSQSVRQGRQETQYF,TGCGCCAGCAGCCAATCCGTTCGACAGGGGAGGCAAGAGACCCAGTACTTC
TRBV11-2,TRBJ1-2,-,-,CASSFTRVGYTF,TGTGCCAGCAGCTTCACCAGGGTGGGCTACACCTTC
TRBV19,TRBJ2-2,-,-,CASRKGRNAGELFF,TGTGCCAGTAGGAAAGGGAGGAACGCCGGGGAGCTGTTTTTT
TRBV21-1,TRBJ1-4,-,once,CASSKAQDRKTTSTNEKLFF,TGTGCCAGCAGCAAAGCCCAGGATCGGAAGACTACATCAACTAATGAAAAACTGTTTTTT
TRBV15,TRBJ2-5,TRBD1,-,CATSRDPGQGKETQYF,TGTGCCACCAGCAGAGATCCGGGACAGGGAAAAGAGACCCAGTACTTC
TRBV5-1,TRBJ1-5,-,few,CASSLGAGGNQPQHF,TGCGCCAGCAGCTTGGGGGCCGGGGGCAATCAGCCCCAGCATTTT
TRBV7-9,TRBJ1-4,TRBD1,-,CSSRQGGEKLFF,TGTTCCAGCAGACAGGGCGGTGAAAAACTGTTTTTT
TRBV6-6,TRBJ2-5,TRBD2,-,CASSYGEGQGKTQYF,TGTGCCAGCAGTTACGGGGAGGGGCAAGGGAAGACCCAGTACTTC
TRBV2,TRBJ2-5,-,-,CASSESPRRGQYF,TGTGCCAGCAGTGAAAGCCCAAGAAGGGGCCAGTACTTC
TRBV2,TRBJ1-3,TRBD1,-,CASSDIRTGGNTIYF,TGTGCCAGCAGTGATATTAGGACAGGAGGAAACACCATATATTTT
TRBV18,TRBJ2-2,-,-,CASSPRPANTGELFF,TGTGCCAGTTCCCCGCGGCCTGCGAACACCGGGGAGCTGTTTTTT
TRBV7-8,TRBJ1-5,-,few,CASSARRTVFNQPQHF,TGTGCCAGCAGCGCCCGTAGGACAGTGTTCAATCAGCCCCAGCATTTT
TRBV29-1,TRBJ1-1,-,few,CSVPDRASEAFF,TGCAGCGTCCCGGACAGAGCTAGTGAAGCTTTCTTT
TRBV7-6,TRBJ1-3,-,-,CASSFGLAGTRNTIYF,TGTGCCAGCAGCTTCGGGCTAGCTGGTACTCGAAACACCATATATTTT
TRBV15,TRBJ2-2,-,-,CATSREHAGAAGELFF,TGTGCCACCAGCAGAGAGCATGCGGGGGCGGCCGGGGAGCTGTTTTTT
TRBV27,TRBJ2-4,TRBD1,-,CASSSDRGNIQYF,TGTGCCAGCAGTTCGGACAGGGGGAACATTCAGTACTTC
TRBV28,TRBJ1-5,-,once,CASSFWADNQPQHF,TGTGCCAGCAGTTTCTGGGCAGACAATCAGCCCCAGCATTTT
TRBV5-1,TRBJ2-3,TRBD2,-,CASSLLAGGGDTQYF,TGCGCCAGCAGCTTACTAGCGGGGGGCGGGGATACGCAGTATTTT
TRBV5-1,TRBJ1-2,TRBD1,-,CASSLSEGAIDGYTF,TGCGCCAGCAGCTTGTCCGAGGGGGCCATCGATGGCTACACCTTC
TRBV11-2,TRBJ1-1,-,-,CASSLGATEAFF,TGTGCCAGCAGCTTAGGGGCCACCGAAGCTTTCTTT
TRBV7-2,TRBJ2-1,TRBD2,-,CASSFTGTSGGHYNEQFF,TGTGCCAGCAGCTTCACCGGGACTAGCGGGGGCCATTACAATGAGCAGTTCTTC
TRBV5-4,TRBJ2-1,TRBD1,-,CASSTGTGMRSYNEQFF,TGTGCCAGCAGCACCGGGACAGGGATGAGATCCTACAATGAGCAGTTCTTC
TRBV4-1,TRBJ2-5,-,-,CASSPFAGQETQYF,TGCGCCAGCAGCCCCTTCGCAGGTCAAGAGACCCAGTACTTC
TRBV11-3,TRBJ1-1,-,-,CASSLRYLTEAFF,TGTGCCAGCAGCTTGAGGTATCTCACTGAAGCTTTCTTT
TRBV7-7,TRBJ1-2,-,-,CASSPGVGSGYTF,TGTGCTAGCAGCCCCGGGGTGGGCTCCGGCTACACCTTC
TRBV11-2,TRBJ1-6,-,once,CASSPRPDSPLHF,TGTGCCAGCAGCCCCAGGCCCGATTCACCCCTCCACTTT
TRBV10-3,TRBJ2-3,-,-,CAISESRWSDTQYF,TGTGCCATCAGTGAGTCGAGGTGGTCAGATACGCAGTATTTT
TRBV6-6,TRBJ1-4,TRBD1,-,CASSSWDREPEKLFF,TGTGCCAGCAGTTCGTGGGACAGGGAGCCGGAAAAACTGTTTTTT
TRBV7-8,TRBJ1-1,-,once,CASSPAGSENTEAFF,TGTGCCAGCAGCCCCGCAGGGTCAGAGAACACTGAAGCTTTCTTT
TRBV5-4,TRBJ1-3,-,-,CASSLGGQSSGNTIYF,TGTGCCAGCAGCTTGGGGGGCCAGAGCTCTGGAAACACCATATATTTT
TRBV2,TRBJ1-4,-,-,CASSGSRGKANEKLFF,TGTGCCAGCAGTGGTTCGAGGGGGAAGGCTAATGAAAAACTGTTTTTT
TRBV10-2,TRBJ1-2,-,-,CASSEPRGVGYTF,TGCGCCAGCAGTGAGCCGCGGGGGGTCGGCTACACCTTC
TRBV11-2,TRBJ2-3,TRBD1,-,CASSSGGGPDRGGDTQYF,TGTGCCAGCAGCTCAGGAGGCGGACCGGACAGGGGGGGGGATACGCAGTATTTT
TRBV6-1,TRBJ2-7,-,once,CASSEARAGPFYEQYF,TGTGCCAGCAGTGAAGCGCGGGCGGGTCCTTTCTACGAGCAGTACTTC
TRBV7-9,TRBJ1-1,-,-,CASRDTEEAFF,TGTGCCAGCAGGGATACAGAGGAAGCTTTCTTT